This TCR beta chain was recorded in a study of cytomegalovirus exposure and HLA in healthy donors. On the study more broadly: Earlier work reported 100 million to 130 million unique TCR beta sequences from about 200 million T cells.

This clone was seen more than once but under ten times. What it binds is not known. The study, taken as a whole, reports: Later analysis demonstrated an association between a missense DCLRE1C variant and TCR beta V- and J-gene trimming.

Per germline, CDR1 SGHRS and CDR2 YFSETQ. The CDR3 has 14 amino acids. Losses at the gene ends were 7 bases for V and 6 bases for J; bases not matched to a gene: 7. Researchers ran the PCR with 60 Vbeta and 13 Jbeta primers. Here immunoSEQ multiplex PCR was the method, and the copy in TCRdb shows in-frame clones only, minus some. Here the sample spans roughly 120,000 clones, around three quarters being singletons. The chain has TRBV5-1 and TRBJ2-1, with TRBD1 matching over 10 bases. The TCR was taken from a man aged 40-49 years in good health and CMV-seronegative. The specimen was PBMCs. The CDR3 nucleotides are TGCGCCAGCCGTACCGGGACAGGGGTCAATGAGCAGTTCTTC. Translating it yields CASRTGTGVNEQFF.